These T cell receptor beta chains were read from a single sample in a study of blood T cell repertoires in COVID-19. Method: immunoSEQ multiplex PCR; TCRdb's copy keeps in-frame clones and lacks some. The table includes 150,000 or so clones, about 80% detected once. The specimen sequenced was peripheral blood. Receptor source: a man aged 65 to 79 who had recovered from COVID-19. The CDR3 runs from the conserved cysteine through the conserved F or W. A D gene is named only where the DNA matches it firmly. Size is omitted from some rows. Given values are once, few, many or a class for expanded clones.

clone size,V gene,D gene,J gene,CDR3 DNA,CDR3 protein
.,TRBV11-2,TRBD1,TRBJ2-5,TGTGCCAGCAGCTGGGGACAGCGAGAGACCCAGTACTTC,CASSWGQRETQYF
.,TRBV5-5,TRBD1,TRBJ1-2,TGTGCCAGCAGCAGTAACAGGGGTCCCCTCAATGGCTACACCTTC,CASSSNRGPLNGYTF
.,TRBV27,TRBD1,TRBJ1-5,TGTGCCAGCAGTCCTTCGGACAGGGGAAATCAGCCCCAGCATTTT,CASSPSDRGNQPQHF
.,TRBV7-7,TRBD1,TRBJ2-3,TGTGCTAGCAGCTTGGGACAGAGTCGCACAGATACGCAGTATTTT,CASSLGQSRTDTQYF
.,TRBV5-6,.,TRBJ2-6,TGTGCCAGCAGGACGGGACACGGAGTCTCTGGGGCCAACGTCCTGACTTTC,CASRTGHGVSGANVLTF
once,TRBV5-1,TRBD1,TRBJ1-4,TGCGCCAGCAGCTGGGGGGACAGGGCGGTACACGAAAAACTGTTTTTT,CASSWGDRAVHEKLFF
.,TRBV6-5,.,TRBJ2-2,TGTGCCAGCAGATTACCGGGACTGTACACCGGGGAGCTGTTTTTT,CASRLPGLYTGELFF
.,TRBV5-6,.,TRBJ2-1,TGTGCCAGCAGCCCGGGAGTTGGTTTCAATGAGCAGTTCTTC,CASSPGVGFNEQFF
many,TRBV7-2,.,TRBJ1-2,TGTGCCAGCAGCCTAGTAGTCAAAGCTAACTATGGCTACACCTTC,CASSLVVKANYGYTF
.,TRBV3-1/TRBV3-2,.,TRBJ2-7,TGTGCCAGCAGCGAGACTCCTGGTGGCACCTACGAGCAGTACTTC,CASSETPGGTYEQYF